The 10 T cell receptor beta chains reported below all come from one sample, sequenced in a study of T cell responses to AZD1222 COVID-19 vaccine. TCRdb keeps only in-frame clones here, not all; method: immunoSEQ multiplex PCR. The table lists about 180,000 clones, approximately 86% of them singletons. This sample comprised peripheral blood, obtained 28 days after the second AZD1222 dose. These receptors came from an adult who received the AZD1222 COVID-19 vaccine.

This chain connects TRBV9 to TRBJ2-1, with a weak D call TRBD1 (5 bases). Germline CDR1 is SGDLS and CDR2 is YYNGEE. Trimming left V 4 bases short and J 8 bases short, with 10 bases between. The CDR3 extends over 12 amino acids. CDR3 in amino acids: CASSPRVHEQFF. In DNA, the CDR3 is TGTGCCAGCAGCCCCAGGGTTCATGAGCAGTTCTTC. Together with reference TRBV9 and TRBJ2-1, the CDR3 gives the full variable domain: DSGVTQTPKHLITATGQRVTLRCSPRSGDLSVYWYQQSLDQGLQFLIQYYNGEERAKGNILERFSAQQFPDLHSELNLSSLELGDSALYFCASSPRVHEQFFGPGTRLTVL.

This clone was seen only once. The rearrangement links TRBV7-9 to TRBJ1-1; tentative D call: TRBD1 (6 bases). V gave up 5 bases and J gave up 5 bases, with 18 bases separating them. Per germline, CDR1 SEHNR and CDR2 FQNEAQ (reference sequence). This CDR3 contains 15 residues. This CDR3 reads CASSPPGARETEAFF. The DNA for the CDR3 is TGTGCCAGCAGCCCCCCGGGGGCGCGGGAGACTGAAGCTTTCTTT.

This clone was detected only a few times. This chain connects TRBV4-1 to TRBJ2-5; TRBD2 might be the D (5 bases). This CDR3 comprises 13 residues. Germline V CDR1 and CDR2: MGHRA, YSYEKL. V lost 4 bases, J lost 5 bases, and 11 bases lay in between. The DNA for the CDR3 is TGCGCCAGCAGCCCGACTATGAGGGAGACCCAGTACTTC. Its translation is CASSPTMRETQYF.

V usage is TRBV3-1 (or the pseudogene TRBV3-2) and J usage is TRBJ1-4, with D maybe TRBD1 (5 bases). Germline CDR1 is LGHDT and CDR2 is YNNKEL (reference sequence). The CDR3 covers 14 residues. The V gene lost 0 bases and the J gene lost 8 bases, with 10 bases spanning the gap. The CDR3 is CASSQEAGTEKLFF. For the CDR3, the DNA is TGTGCCAGCAGCCAAGAGGCAGGGACCGAAAAACTGTTTTTT.

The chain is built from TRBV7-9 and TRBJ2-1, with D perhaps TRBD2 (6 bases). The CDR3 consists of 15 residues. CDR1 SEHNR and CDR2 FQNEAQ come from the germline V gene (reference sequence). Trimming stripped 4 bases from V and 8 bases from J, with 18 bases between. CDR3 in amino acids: CASSSSGTPTDEQFF. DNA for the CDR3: TGTGCCAGCAGCTCCTCCGGGACTCCTACAGATGAGCAGTTCTTC.

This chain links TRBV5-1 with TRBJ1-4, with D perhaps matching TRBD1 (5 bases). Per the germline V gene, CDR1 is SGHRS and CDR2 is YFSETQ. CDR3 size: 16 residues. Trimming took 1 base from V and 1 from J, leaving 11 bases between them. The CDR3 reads CASSLNPRVTNEKLFF. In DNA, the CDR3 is TGCGCCAGCAGCTTGAACCCCAGGGTAACTAATGAAAAACTGTTTTTT.

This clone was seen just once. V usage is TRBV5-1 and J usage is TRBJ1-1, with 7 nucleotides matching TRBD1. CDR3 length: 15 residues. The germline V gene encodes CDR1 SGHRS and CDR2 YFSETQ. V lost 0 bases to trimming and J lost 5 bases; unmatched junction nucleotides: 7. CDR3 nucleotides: TGCGCCAGCAGCTTGGCCGCCAGGGGGATAACTGAAGCTTTCTTT. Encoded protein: CASSLAARGITEAFF.

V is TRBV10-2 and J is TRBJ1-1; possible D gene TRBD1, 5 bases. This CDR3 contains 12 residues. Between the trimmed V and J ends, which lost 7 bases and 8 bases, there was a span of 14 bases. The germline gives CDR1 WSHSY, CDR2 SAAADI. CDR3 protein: CASKQGIGEAFF. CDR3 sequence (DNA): TGCGCCAGCAAGCAGGGAATAGGAGAAGCTTTCTTT.

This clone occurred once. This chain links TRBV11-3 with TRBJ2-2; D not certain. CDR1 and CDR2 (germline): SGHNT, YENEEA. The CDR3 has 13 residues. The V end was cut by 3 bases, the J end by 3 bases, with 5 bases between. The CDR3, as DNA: TGTGCCAGCAGCTTGAGATACACCGGGGAGCTGTTTTTT. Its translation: CASSLRYTGELFF.

The CDR3 is CASSVAIWETANTGELFF. The CDR3 DNA is TGTGCCAGCAGCGTAGCAATTTGGGAGACAGCGAACACCGGGGAGCTGTTTTTT. This chain links TRBV9 with TRBJ2-2, with D possibly being TRBD1 or TRBD2 (5 bases each). Deletions cut 0 bases from V and 0 bases from J, with 15 bases between. CDR1 SGDLS and CDR2 YYNGEE come from the germline V gene. There are 18 residues in the CDR3. Looking up the rest from reference TRBV9 and TRBJ2-2 gives the full variable domain: DSGVTQTPKHLITATGQRVTLRCSPRSGDLSVYWYQQSLDQGLQFLIQYYNGEERAKGNILERFSAQQFPDLHSELNLSSLELGDSALYFCASSVAIWETANTGELFFGEGSRLTVL.